These 10 T cell receptor beta chains came from one sample sequenced in a study of identical twins. TCRdb analysed the 5' RACE reads with MiXCR anew, one entry per CDR3 protein. The sample lists around 680,000 distinct CDR3 sequences; over 8.5% were seen once. A further study also used this sample, focusing on yellow fever vaccine responses in identical twins.

The specimen was PBMCs. The receptors were sampled from a woman between 18 and 29 years old in good health.

This rearrangement joins TRBV12-3 or TRBV12-4 to TRBJ1-5; D remains unclear. Trimming cost V 7 bases and J 5 bases, with 12 bases left between them. The CDR3 consists of 13 residues. CDR3 sequence: CASNQRVHQPQHF. Here the CDR3 DNA reads TGTGCCAGCAACCAACGGGTTCATCAGCCCCAGCATTTT.

This clonotype turned up a few times. The chain uses TRBV20-1 and TRBJ2-5; 12 positions match TRBD1. V lost 0 bases and J lost 5; bases outside the gene matches: 7. There are 16 residues in the CDR3. The germline CDR1 and CDR2 sequences are DFQATT and SNEGSKA (reference sequence). The CDR3 reads CSARDQGQGAWETQYF. Here the CDR3 DNA reads TGCAGTGCTAGAGATCAGGGACAGGGGGCCTGGGAGACCCAGTACTTC.

The table lists this clonotype with a few counts. The chain links TRBV10-3 to TRBJ2-3; 12 nucleotides agree with TRBD2. The germline CDR1 and CDR2 sequences are ENHRY and SYGVKD. The CDR3 has 16 amino acids. Losses at the gene ends were 0 bases for V and 4 bases for J; bases not matched to a gene: 2. Written as DNA, the CDR3 is TGTGCCATCAGTGAGTCGCTAGCGGGGGGGCCAGATACGCAGTATTTT. It specifies CAISESLAGGPDTQYF.

This clonotype was recorded many times. V is TRBV29-1 and J is TRBJ2-4, with D unresolved. V was cut by 6 bases and J by 1 base, with 16 bases left in between. CDR1 is SQVTM, CDR2 ANQGSEA, per germline. The CDR3 is made up of 15 amino acids. The CDR3 reads CSVSRTSTAKNIQYF. As DNA, the CDR3 is TGCAGCGTCTCCCGCACATCCACCGCCAAAAACATTCAGTACTTC.

This clonotype was seen at least ten times. The genes are TRBV7-2 and TRBJ1-1; the match to TRBD1 covers 7 bases. This CDR3 contains 13 residues. Germline V lookup: CDR1 SGHTA, CDR2 FQGNSA. Trimming removed 5 bases from V and 6 bases from J; junction bases left unmatched: 6. For the CDR3, the DNA is TGTGCCAGCAGCCCAGGGGGGAGCCCTGAAGCTTTCTTT. Its protein product is CASSPGGSPEAFF.

This clonotype was detected only a few times. The rearrangement joins TRBV7-3 to TRBJ1-2; D not resolved. Germline V gene sequence: CDR1 SGHTA, CDR2 FQGTGA. The ends were cut back, 4 bases at V and 8 bases at J, with 17 bases in the middle. The CDR3 is made up of 14 amino acids. CDR3 in amino acids: CASSSDGTKGGYTF. CDR3 DNA sequence: TGTGCCAGCAGCTCAGACGGTACGAAAGGAGGCTACACCTTC.

V and J are TRBV4-3 and TRBJ2-2; TRBD2 agrees at 7 bases. CDR1 is LGHNA and CDR2 is YSLEER in the germline V gene. The CDR3 consists of 17 residues. J gave up 0 bases and V 3 bases, and 7 bases lay outside the gene matches. The CDR3 nucleotides are TGCGCCAGCAGCCAGACAATAGCGGGTGCGAACACCGGGGAGCTGTTTTTT. Residues: CASSQTIAGANTGELFF.

This clonotype was counted many times. The gene calls are TRBV18 and TRBJ2-1, with 13 bases that match TRBD2. Germline CDR1 KGHSH, CDR2 LQKENI. Trimming cost V 5 bases and J 7 bases; bases outside gene matches: 5. The CDR3 has 15 amino acids. In DNA, the CDR3 is TGTGCCAGCTCATTTGGACTAGCGGGAGTTAATGAGCAGTTCTTC. This encodes CASSFGLAGVNEQFF. Based on the CDR3 plus reference TRBV18 and TRBJ2-1, the full variable domain is NAGVMQNPRHLVRRRGQEARLRCSPMKGHSHVYWYRQLPEEGLKFMVYLQKENIIDESGMPKERFSAEFPKEGPSILRIQQVVRGDSAAYFCASSFGLAGVNEQFFGPGTRLTVL.

This clonotype was seen many times. V and J are TRBV6-1 and TRBJ2-7, with TRBD2 matching over 11 bases. V shed 8 bases, J shed 4 bases, and the junction held 7 bases outside the gene matches. The CDR3 consists of 14 residues. From germline, CDR1 is MNHNS and CDR2 SASEGT. CDR3 DNA sequence: TGTGCCAGCGGGCTAGCGGGGGGCTTATACGAGCAGTACTTC. Translated, it gives CASGLAGGLYEQYF.

This clonotype was counted ten times or more. The chain combines TRBV7-2 with TRBJ2-5; perhaps TRBD2 as D (6 bases). This CDR3 has 15 residues. Germline CDR1 and CDR2: SGHTA and FQGNSA. The germline V and J ends were trimmed by 6 bases and 0 bases, with 14 bases remaining between them. CDR3 DNA sequence: TGTGCCAGCAGTAATATAGCGGCCTACCAAGAGACCCAGTACTTC. Its translation is CASSNIAAYQETQYF.